The 28 T cell receptor beta chains listed next were all sequenced from one sample in a study of control samples from healthy donors and cancer patients. TCRdb's table, derived via immunoSEQ multiplex PCR, lists solely in-frame clones and lacks some. Altogether about 41,000 clones are present, about 95% being singletons, with the ten largest covering roughly a quarter. Sequenced sample: blood. The receptors come from a man between 60 and 70 years old in good health.

The chain uses TRBV5-6 and TRBJ2-1; 16 bases are a match to TRBD2. Germline assignment: CDR1 SGHDT and CDR2 YYEEEE. The J segment lost 7 bases and the V segment lost 4 bases, leaving 8 bases of the junction unmatched. CDR3 length: 17 amino acids. The CDR3 sequence: CASSTGLAGGPRNEQFF. The CDR3, as DNA: TGTGCCAGCAGCACGGGACTAGCGGGAGGGCCTCGGAATGAGCAGTTCTTC.

J is TRBJ2-2 and V is TRBV5-4, with D maybe TRBD2 (5 bases). The CDR3 extends over 15 amino acids. V was pared by 0 bases and J by 5 bases, with 11 bases between. Germline CDR1 is SGHNT and CDR2 is YYREEE (reference sequence). CDR3 region: CASSLVDSWTGELFF. The CDR3 nucleotides are TGTGCCAGCAGCTTGGTGGACTCTTGGACCGGGGAGCTGTTTTTT.

The chain has TRBV28 and TRBJ1-1; D perhaps matches TRBD1 (5 bases). CDR3 length: 15 residues. V gave up 1 base and J gave up 4 bases, with 13 bases separating them. The germline V gene has CDR1 MDHEN and CDR2 SYDVKM. CDR3 in amino acids: CASSLLGGGSTEAFF. CDR3 bases: TGTGCCAGCAGTTTATTGGGGGGTGGTAGCACTGAAGCTTTCTTT.

The chain is built from TRBV7-4 and TRBJ1-5; D is perhaps TRBD1 (5 bases). Trimming removed 1 base at V and 1 base at J, with 8 bases between. This CDR3 is 15 amino acids long. Germline V gives CDR1 SGHVT, CDR2 SQSDAQ. The CDR3 bases are TGTGCCAGCAGCTTAGTAGGGGCCAGCAATCAGCCCCAGCATTTT. This gives the protein CASSLVGASNQPQHF.

This sequence joins TRBV9 and TRBJ2-6; D is possibly TRBD2 (5 bases). This CDR3 is built from 16 residues. The ends were cut back, 4 bases at V and 3 bases at J, with 14 bases in the middle. Germline V lookup: CDR1 SGDLS, CDR2 YYNGEE. CDR3 sequence reads: CASSRAPAGGANVLTF. The CDR3, as DNA: TGTGCCAGCAGCAGAGCTCCCGCGGGTGGGGCCAACGTCCTGACTTTC.

Concerning this clone: At one end, the junction sequence differs from germline, possibly due to a read error. This CDR3 is CASSEAGPSYNEQFF. DNA of the CDR3: TGTGCCAGCAGCGAAGCGGGGCCCTCCTACAATGAGCAGTTCTTC. The J gene is TRBJ2-1, the V gene TRBV2; 7 positions match TRBD2. This CDR3 has 15 amino acids. The V gene's germline CDR1 is SNHLY and CDR2 FYNNEI.

The chain combines TRBV11-2 with TRBJ2-1; a weak D match, TRBD1 (6 bases). V was pared by 6 bases and J by 0 bases, with 9 bases between. The CDR3 is 14 residues long. CDR1 is SGHAT and CDR2 is FQNNGV in the germline V gene. The CDR3 spells CASRGQSSYNEQFF. The CDR3 DNA is TGTGCCAGCAGAGGACAGAGCTCCTACAATGAGCAGTTCTTC.

The chain combines TRBV9 with TRBJ2-1; D gene unclear. The CDR3 contains 16 residues. Trimming took 2 bases from V and 2 from J, leaving 14 bases between them. Per the germline V gene, CDR1 is SGDLS and CDR2 is YYNGEE. The CDR3 coding sequence is TGTGCCAGCAGCGTTAGTCGGGCAGCTGCCTACAATGAGCAGTTCTTC. It translates to CASSVSRAAAYNEQFF.

The rearrangement joins TRBV7-8 to TRBJ2-2; 8 positions agree with TRBD2. Germline CDR1 is SGHVS and CDR2 is FQNEAQ. The CDR3 covers 15 residues. Trimming took 5 bases from V and 7 from J; bases not matched to a gene: 9. In DNA, the CDR3 is TGTGCCAGCAGCGAGAGCGGGAGTGGGAACGGGGAGCTGTTTTTT. Translation gives CASSESGSGNGELFF.

This chain links TRBV28 with TRBJ2-2, with TRBD2 matching over 9 bases. This CDR3 is built from 15 residues. In germline, CDR1 is MDHEN, CDR2 SYDVKM. Trimming cost V 5 bases and J 1 base; bases outside gene matches: 2. CDR3 region: CASSISGRNTGELFF. Written as DNA, the CDR3 is TGTGCCAGCAGTATTAGCGGGAGGAACACCGGGGAGCTGTTTTTT.

This chain connects TRBV5-1 to TRBJ1-1, with a tentative D call TRBD1 (6 bases). Deletions cut 4 bases from V and 1 base from J, with 8 bases between. Germline lookup yields CDR1 SGHRS and CDR2 YFSETQ. The CDR3 is made up of 13 amino acids. The CDR3 sequence is CASSPQGNTEAFF. The CDR3 DNA reads as TGCGCCAGCAGCCCACAGGGGAACACTGAAGCTTTCTTT.

The chain uses TRBV29-1 and TRBJ1-2, with D perhaps matching TRBD1 (5 bases). Trimming took 7 bases from V and 4 from J, leaving 19 bases between them. CDR3 size: 14 residues. Germline lookup yields CDR1 SQVTM and CDR2 ANQGSEA. Here the CDR3 DNA reads TGCAGCGCCCCCACGGGGGGTGGGATCTATGGCTACACCTTC. Translating it yields CSAPTGGGIYGYTF.

The CDR3 loop is CASSIPTGRGFF. The CDR3 bases are TGTGCCAGCAGTATACCGACAGGGAGAGGGTTCTTC. This sequence joins TRBV28 and TRBJ2-1, with TRBD1 identical over 7 bases. Germline CDR1 and CDR2: MDHEN and SYDVKM. The V gene end was trimmed by 5 bases and the J gene end by 15 bases; junction bases not matched to a gene: 10. The CDR3 consists of 12 residues.

V and J are TRBV24-1 and TRBJ1-5; D possibly corresponds to TRBD1 (6 bases). Germline V gene sequence: CDR1 KGHDR, CDR2 SFDVKD. This CDR3 region has 14 residues. V was trimmed by 3 bases and J by 5 bases, leaving 10 bases between them. DNA for the CDR3: TGTGCCACCAGTGATCTTTACAGGGATCAGCCCCAGCATTTT. This codes for CATSDLYRDQPQHF.

V is TRBV20-1 and J is TRBJ2-5; no reliable D call. Germline values: CDR1 DFQATT, CDR2 SNEGSKA (reference sequence). The CDR3 loop spans 10 amino acids. V lost 6 bases and J 5 bases, leaving 7 bases between the germline ends. The CDR3 here is CSAARETQYF. CDR3 DNA: TGCAGTGCCGCGAGGGAGACCCAGTACTTC.

This chain links TRBV19 with TRBJ1-1, with D hard to call. The CDR3 spans 13 residues. CDR1 LNHDA and CDR2 SQIVND come from the germline V gene (reference sequence). V gave up 4 bases and J gave up 3 bases, with 9 bases separating them. CDR3 protein: CASSKGGDTEAFF. CDR3 nucleotides: TGTGCCAGTAGTAAGGGCGGGGACACTGAAGCTTTCTTT.

The genes are TRBV30 and TRBJ2-3; TRBD1 might be the D (8 bases). The CDR3 runs 14 residues. V was shortened by 3 bases and J by 1 base, with 11 bases between the two germline ends. Germline V gene lookup returns CDR1 GTSNPN and CDR2 SVGIG (reference sequence). DNA for the CDR3: TGTGCCTGGAGACAGGGGGGGGGCACAGATACGCAGTATTTT. This codes for CAWRQGGGTDTQYF. Based on the CDR3 plus reference TRBV30 and TRBJ2-3, the full variable domain is SQTIHQWPATLVQPVGSPLSLECTVEGTSNPNLYWYRQAAGRGLQLLFYSVGIGQISSEVPQNLSASRPQDRQFILSSKKLLLSDSGFYLCAWRQGGGTDTQYFGPGTRLTVL.

The V gene is TRBV7-9, the J gene TRBJ1-2; D call uncertain. V was clipped by 0 bases and J by 7 bases, with 9 bases between them. The CDR3 runs to 13 residues. Germline lookup yields CDR1 SEHNR and CDR2 FQNEAQ (reference sequence). The CDR3 protein is CASSLASGFGYTF. CDR3 nucleotides: TGTGCCAGCAGCTTAGCTTCCGGGTTTGGCTACACCTTC.

The V call is TRBV10-2, the J call TRBJ1-5; unclear D gene. The CDR3 has 15 residues. Trimming took 5 bases from V and 4 from J, leaving 15 bases between them. Germline V gene sequence: CDR1 WSHSY, CDR2 SAAADI. In nucleotides, the CDR3 is TGCGCCAGCAGTAAATACCGGGATACAAATCAGCCCCAGCATTTT. This sequence encodes CASSKYRDTNQPQHF.

This rearrangement joins TRBV18 to TRBJ1-4; TRBD1 matches at 9 bases. The CDR3 has 14 amino acids. Germline CDR1 is KGHSH and CDR2 is LQKENI. Trimming at V came to 6 bases and at J to 5 bases, leaving 4 bases not matched to a gene. In nucleotides, the CDR3 is TGTGCCAGCTCCCTCGACAGGGGGAATGAAAAACTGTTTTTT. Protein sequence: CASSLDRGNEKLFF.

The V call is TRBV11-2, the J call TRBJ2-1; maybe TRBD1 (5 bases). Trimming took 4 bases from V and 1 from J, leaving 11 bases between them. CDR3 length: 15 amino acids. The germline V gene has CDR1 SGHAT and CDR2 FQNNGV. CDR3 bases: TGTGCCAGCAGCTCCGTAAAGGGGTCCTACAATGAGCAGTTCTTC. Translated: CASSSVKGSYNEQFF.

The chain is built from TRBV28 and TRBJ2-3; maybe TRBD2 (6 bases). Trimming pared 3 bases from V and 0 bases from J, leaving 13 bases between. The length of the CDR3 is 16 residues. Looked up from germline, CDR1 is MDHEN and CDR2 is SYDVKM. The CDR3 is CASSFIAEASTDTQYF. The CDR3 region has the DNA TGTGCCAGCAGTTTTATAGCGGAGGCTAGCACAGATACGCAGTATTTT. The whole variable domain, remainder taken from reference TRBV28 and TRBJ2-3, is DVKVTQSSRYLVKRTGEKVFLECVQDMDHENMFWYRQDPGLGLRLIYFSYDVKMKEKGDIPEGYSVSREKKERFSLILESASTNQTSMYLCASSFIAEASTDTQYFGPGTRLTVL.

The chain couples TRBV11-2 to TRBJ2-5, with 8 bases that match TRBD1. Trimming cost V 1 base and J 5 bases; bases outside gene matches: 6. The CDR3 is made up of 15 amino acids. The V gene's germline CDR1 is SGHAT and CDR2 FQNNGV. The CDR3 region is CASSLGTGGHETQYF. CDR3 bases: TGTGCCAGCAGCTTAGGTACAGGGGGGCATGAGACCCAGTACTTC.

The V gene is TRBV18, the J gene TRBJ2-1; TRBD2 matches 9 bases. This CDR3 comprises 15 residues. J was trimmed by 8 bases and V by 4 bases; bases with no gene match: 9. The V gene's germline CDR1 is KGHSH and CDR2 LQKENI. CDR3 in DNA: TGTGCCAGCTCACAAGGTAGCGGGAGTGGATATGAGCAGTTCTTC. Encoded protein: CASSQGSGSGYEQFF. The whole variable domain, remainder taken from reference TRBV18 and TRBJ2-1, is NAGVMQNPRHLVRRRGQEARLRCSPMKGHSHVYWYRQLPEEGLKFMVYLQKENIIDESGMPKERFSAEFPKEGPSILRIQQVVRGDSAAYFCASSQGSGSGYEQFFGPGTRLTVL.

This clone appeared a single time. The V gene is TRBV10-1, the J gene TRBJ2-3; 8 bases align to TRBD2. The CDR3 consists of 13 residues. The germline V gene encodes CDR1 WNHNN and CDR2 SYGVQD (reference sequence). The V gene end was trimmed by 4 bases and the J gene end by 5 bases; junction bases not matched to a gene: 2. The CDR3 nucleotides are TGCGCCAGCAGTGCTAGCGGGCAAGATACGCAGTATTTT. Translation: CASSASGQDTQYF.

The chain is built from TRBV28 and TRBJ2-7; 7 positions match TRBD1. Losses at the gene ends were 7 bases for V and 3 bases for J; bases not matched to a gene: 9. Germline V gene sequence: CDR1 MDHEN, CDR2 SYDVKM. CDR3 length equals 14 residues. CDR3 residues: CASNLPTGNYEQYF. CDR3 coding DNA: TGTGCCAGCAACCTACCGACAGGGAACTACGAGCAGTACTTC. Looking up the rest from reference TRBV28 and TRBJ2-7 gives the full variable domain: DVKVTQSSRYLVKRTGEKVFLECVQDMDHENMFWYRQDPGLGLRLIYFSYDVKMKEKGDIPEGYSVSREKKERFSLILESASTNQTSMYLCASNLPTGNYEQYFGPGTRLTVT.

DNA of the CDR3: TGTGCCACCAGCCGATCTAACAATGAGCAGTTCTTC. This codes for CATSRSNNEQFF. The chain links TRBV15 to TRBJ2-1; D unclear. The CDR3 extends over 12 amino acids. Germline V gene sequence: CDR1 LNHNV, CDR2 YYDKDF (reference sequence). The V gene lost 5 bases and the J gene lost 5 bases, with 7 bases spanning the gap.

This clone was observed once. V is TRBV7-2 and J is TRBJ2-7, with 9 bases matching TRBD2. CDR1 and CDR2 from the germline V gene are SGHTA and FQGNSA. The CDR3 length is 14 residues. Germline trimming cut 5 bases from V and 6 bases from J; bases unmatched to any gene: 8. The chain's CDR3 is CASSRIFSGSEQYF. The CDR3 DNA reads as TGTGCCAGCAGCCGCATCTTTAGCGGGAGCGAGCAGTACTTC.